The sequence of this T cell receptor beta chain was determined in a study of blood T cell repertoires in COVID-19. Study as a whole: Sources were T cells, B-cell-depleted T cells, or PBMCs; the material itself was cDNA or gDNA.

Either two negative PCRs, clearance, or symptom resolution qualified Cohort 3 donors as recovered. As processed by the authors: Researchers report that nucleated cell counts were estimated from reference gene primer amplification. TCRdb's copy holds only in-frame clones and misses some; the assay was immunoSEQ multiplex PCR. V and J calls and clone size come straight from that table; D and trimming were deduced from the DNA. The repertoire holds a few hundred thousand clones, with about 87% as singletons. Deletions cut 3 bases from V and 1 base from J, with 6 bases between. CDR1 MDHEN and CDR2 SYDVKM come from the germline V gene. This CDR3 spans 13 amino acids.

Sequenced input: PBMCs or T cells enriched from blood (not recorded which). The clonotype originates from a woman between 50 and 59 years old who had recovered from COVID-19. The gene calls are TRBV28 and TRBJ1-2, with D uncertain. CDR3 residues: CASSFGSNYGYTF. Here the CDR3 DNA reads TGTGCCAGCAGTTTTGGCAGTAACTATGGCTACACCTTC.